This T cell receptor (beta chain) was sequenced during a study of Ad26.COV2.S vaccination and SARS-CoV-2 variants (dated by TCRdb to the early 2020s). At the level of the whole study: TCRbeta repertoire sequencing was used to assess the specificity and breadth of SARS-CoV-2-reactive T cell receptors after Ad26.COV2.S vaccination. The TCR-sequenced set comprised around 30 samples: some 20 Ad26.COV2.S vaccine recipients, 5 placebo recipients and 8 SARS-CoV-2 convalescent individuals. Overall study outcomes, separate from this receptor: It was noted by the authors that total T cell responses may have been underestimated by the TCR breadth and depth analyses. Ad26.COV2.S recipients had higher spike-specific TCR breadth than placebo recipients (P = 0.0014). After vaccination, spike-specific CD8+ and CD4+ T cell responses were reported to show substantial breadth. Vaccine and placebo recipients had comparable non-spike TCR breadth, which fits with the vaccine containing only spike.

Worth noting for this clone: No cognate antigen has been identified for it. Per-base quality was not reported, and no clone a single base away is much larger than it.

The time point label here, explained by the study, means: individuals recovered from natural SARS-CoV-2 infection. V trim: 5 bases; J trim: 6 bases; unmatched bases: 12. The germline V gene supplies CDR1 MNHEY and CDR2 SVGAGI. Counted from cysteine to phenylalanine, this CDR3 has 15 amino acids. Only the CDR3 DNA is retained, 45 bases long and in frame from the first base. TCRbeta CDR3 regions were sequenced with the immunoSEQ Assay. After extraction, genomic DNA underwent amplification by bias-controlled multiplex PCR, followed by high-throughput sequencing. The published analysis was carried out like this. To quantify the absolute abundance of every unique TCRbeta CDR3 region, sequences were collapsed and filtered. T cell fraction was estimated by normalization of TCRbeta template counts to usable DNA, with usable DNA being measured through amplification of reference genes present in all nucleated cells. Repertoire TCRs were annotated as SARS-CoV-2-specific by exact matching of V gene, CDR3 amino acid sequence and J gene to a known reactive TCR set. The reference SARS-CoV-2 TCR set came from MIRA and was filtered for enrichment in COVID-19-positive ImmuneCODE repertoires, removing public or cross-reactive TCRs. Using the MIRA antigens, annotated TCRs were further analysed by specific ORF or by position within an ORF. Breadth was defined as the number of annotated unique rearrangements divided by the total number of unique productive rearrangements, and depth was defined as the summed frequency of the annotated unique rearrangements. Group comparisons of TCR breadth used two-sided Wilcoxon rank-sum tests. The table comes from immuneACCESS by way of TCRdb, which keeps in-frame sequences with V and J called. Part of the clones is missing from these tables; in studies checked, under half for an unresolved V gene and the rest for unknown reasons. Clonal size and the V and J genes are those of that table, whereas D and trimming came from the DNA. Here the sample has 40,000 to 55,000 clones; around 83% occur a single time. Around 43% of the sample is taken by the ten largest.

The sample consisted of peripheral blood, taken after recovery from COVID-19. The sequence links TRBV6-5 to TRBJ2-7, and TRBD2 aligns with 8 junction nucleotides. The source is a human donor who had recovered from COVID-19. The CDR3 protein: CASSIMTGLVLEQYF. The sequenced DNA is TGTGCCAGCAGTATTATGACGGGACTAGTCCTCGAGCAGTACTTC.